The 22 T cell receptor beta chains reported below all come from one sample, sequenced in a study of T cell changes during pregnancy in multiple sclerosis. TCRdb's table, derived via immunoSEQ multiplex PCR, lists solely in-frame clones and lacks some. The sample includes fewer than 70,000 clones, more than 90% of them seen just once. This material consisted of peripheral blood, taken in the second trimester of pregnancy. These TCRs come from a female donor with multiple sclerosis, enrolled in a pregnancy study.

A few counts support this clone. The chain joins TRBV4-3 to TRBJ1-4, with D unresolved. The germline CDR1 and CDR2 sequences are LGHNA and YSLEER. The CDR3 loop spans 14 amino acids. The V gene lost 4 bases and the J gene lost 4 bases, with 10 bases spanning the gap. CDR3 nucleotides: TGCGCCAGCAGCCCCCAGTTGGTTAATGAAAAACTGTTTTTT. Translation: CASSPQLVNEKLFF.

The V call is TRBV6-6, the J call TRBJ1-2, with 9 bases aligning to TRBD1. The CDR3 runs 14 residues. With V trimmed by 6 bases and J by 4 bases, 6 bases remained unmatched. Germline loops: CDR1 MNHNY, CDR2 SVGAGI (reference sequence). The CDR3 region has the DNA TGTGCCAGCAGCCAGGGACAGGGAGCCTATGGCTACACCTTC. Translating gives CASSQGQGAYGYTF.

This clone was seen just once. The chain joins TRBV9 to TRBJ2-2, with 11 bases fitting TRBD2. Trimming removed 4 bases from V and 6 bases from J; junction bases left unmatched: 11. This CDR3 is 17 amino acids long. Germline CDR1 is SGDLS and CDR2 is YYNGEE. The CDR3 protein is CASSSLAGGVVAGELFF. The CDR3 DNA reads TGTGCCAGCAGCTCTTTAGCGGGAGGGGTTGTCGCCGGGGAGCTGTTTTTT.

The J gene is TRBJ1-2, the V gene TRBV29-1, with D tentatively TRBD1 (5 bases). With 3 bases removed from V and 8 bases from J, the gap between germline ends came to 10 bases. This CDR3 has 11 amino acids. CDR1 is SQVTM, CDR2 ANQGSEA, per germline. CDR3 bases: TGCAGCGTTGACAGGGTGGGGGGCTACACCTTC. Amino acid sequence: CSVDRVGGYTF. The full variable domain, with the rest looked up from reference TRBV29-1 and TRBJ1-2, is SAVISQKPSRDICQRGTSLTIQCQVDSQVTMMFWYRQQPGQSLTLIATANQGSEATYESGFVIDKFPISRPNLTFSTLTVSNMSPEDSSIYLCSVDRVGGYTFGSGTRLTVV.

The CDR3 here is CAASAGGDEQFF. The CDR3, as DNA: TGTGCCGCTTCTGCGGGGGGGGATGAGCAGTTCTTC. V gene TRBV30 combines with J gene TRBJ2-1; 9 nucleotides line up with TRBD2. CDR1 is GTSNPN, CDR2 SVGIG, per germline (reference sequence). With 8 bases clipped from V and 8 bases from J, the junction kept 7 bases outside the gene matches. The CDR3 sequence is 12 residues long.

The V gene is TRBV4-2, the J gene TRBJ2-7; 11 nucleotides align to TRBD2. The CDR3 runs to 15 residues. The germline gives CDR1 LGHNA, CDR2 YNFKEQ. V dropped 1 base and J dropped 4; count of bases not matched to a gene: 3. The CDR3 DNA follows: TGTGCCAGCAGCCAAGGCTTAGCGGGAGGGTACGAGCAGTACTTC. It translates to CASSQGLAGGYEQYF.

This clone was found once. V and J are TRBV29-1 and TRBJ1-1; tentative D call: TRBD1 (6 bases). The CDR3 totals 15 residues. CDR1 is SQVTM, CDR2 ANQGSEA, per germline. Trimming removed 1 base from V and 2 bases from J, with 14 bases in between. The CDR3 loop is CSVEGDRIGNTEAFF. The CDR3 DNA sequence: TGCAGCGTTGAAGGTGACAGGATTGGAAACACTGAAGCTTTCTTT. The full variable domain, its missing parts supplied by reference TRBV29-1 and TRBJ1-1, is SAVISQKPSRDICQRGTSLTIQCQVDSQVTMMFWYRQQPGQSLTLIATANQGSEATYESGFVIDKFPISRPNLTFSTLTVSNMSPEDSSIYLCSVEGDRIGNTEAFFGQGTRLTVV.

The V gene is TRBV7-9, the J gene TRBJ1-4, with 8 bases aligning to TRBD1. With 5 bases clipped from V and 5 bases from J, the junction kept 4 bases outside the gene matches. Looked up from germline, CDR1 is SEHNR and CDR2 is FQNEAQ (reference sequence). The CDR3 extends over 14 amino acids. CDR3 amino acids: CASSPGTGNEKLFF. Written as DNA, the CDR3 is TGTGCCAGCAGCCCAGGGACAGGCAATGAAAAACTGTTTTTT.

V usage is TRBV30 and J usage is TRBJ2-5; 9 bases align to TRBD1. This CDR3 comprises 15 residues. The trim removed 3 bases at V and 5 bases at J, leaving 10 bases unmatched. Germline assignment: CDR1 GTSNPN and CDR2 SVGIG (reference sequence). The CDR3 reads CAWRLPGQGLETQYF. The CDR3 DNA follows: TGTGCCTGGAGGCTACCGGGACAGGGTTTGGAGACCCAGTACTTC.

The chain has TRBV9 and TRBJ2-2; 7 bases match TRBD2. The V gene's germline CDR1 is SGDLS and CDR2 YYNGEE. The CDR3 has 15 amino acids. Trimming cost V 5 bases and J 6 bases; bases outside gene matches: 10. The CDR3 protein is CASSESSGGAGELFF. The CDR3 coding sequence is TGTGCCAGCAGTGAGTCTAGCGGCGGGGCCGGGGAGCTGTTTTTT.

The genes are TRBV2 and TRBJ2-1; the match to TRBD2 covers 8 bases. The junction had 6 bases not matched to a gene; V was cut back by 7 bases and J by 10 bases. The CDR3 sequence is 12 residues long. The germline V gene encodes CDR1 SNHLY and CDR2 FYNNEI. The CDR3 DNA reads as TGTGCCAGCACCTTTAGCGGGACCGAGCAGTTCTTC. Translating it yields CASTFSGTEQFF. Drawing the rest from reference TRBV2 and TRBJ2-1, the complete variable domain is EPEVTQTPSHQVTQMGQEVILRCVPISNHLYFYWYRQILGQKVEFLVSFYNNEISEKSEIFDDQFSVERPDGSNFTLKIRSTKLEDSAMYFCASTFSGTEQFFGPGTRLTVL.

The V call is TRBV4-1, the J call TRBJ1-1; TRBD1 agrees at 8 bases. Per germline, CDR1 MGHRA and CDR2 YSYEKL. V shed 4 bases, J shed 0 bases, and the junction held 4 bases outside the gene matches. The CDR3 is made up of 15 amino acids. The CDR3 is CASSPWTGLNTEAFF. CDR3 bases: TGCGCCAGCAGCCCGTGGACAGGGTTGAACACTGAAGCTTTCTTT.

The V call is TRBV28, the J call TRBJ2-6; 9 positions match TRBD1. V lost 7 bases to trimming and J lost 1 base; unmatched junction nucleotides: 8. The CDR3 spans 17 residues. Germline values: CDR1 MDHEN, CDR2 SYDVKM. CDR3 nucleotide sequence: TGTGCCAGCACCACAGGGGGCGCAAGGTCTGGGGCCAACGTCCTGACTTTC. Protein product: CASTTGGARSGANVLTF.

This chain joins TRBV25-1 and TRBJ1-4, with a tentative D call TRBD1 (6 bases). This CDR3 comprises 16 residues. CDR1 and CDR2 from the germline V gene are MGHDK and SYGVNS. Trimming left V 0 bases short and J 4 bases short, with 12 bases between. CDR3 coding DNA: TGTGCCAGCAGTGAATATCGGACAGACGGTAATGAAAAACTGTTTTTT. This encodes CASSEYRTDGNEKLFF.

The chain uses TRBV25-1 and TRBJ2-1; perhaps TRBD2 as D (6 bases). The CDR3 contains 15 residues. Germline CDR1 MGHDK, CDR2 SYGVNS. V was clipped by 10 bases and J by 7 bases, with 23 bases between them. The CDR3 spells CATSRVGGRGNEQFF. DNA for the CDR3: TGTGCCACCTCAAGGGTTGGCGGGCGGGGTAATGAGCAGTTCTTC.

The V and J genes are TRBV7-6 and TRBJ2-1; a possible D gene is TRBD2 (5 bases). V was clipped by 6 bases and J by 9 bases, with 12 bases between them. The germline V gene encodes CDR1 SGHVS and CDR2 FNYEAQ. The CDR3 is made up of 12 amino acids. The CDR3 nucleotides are TGTGCCAGCAGGCCCTCGGCGGGTGAGCAGTTCTTC. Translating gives CASRPSAGEQFF. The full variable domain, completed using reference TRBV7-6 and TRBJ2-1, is GAGVSQSPRYKVTKRGQDVALRCDPISGHVSLYWYRQALGQGPEFLTYFNYEAQQDKSGLPNDRFSAERPEGSISTLTIQRTEQRDSAMYRCASRPSAGEQFFGPGTRLTVL.

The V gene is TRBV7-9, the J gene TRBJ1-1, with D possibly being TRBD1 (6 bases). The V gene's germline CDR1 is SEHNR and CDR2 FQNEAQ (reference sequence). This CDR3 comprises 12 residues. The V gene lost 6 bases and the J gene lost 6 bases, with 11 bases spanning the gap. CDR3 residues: CASSQGPPEAFF. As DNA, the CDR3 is TGTGCCAGCAGTCAGGGGCCCCCTGAAGCTTTCTTT.

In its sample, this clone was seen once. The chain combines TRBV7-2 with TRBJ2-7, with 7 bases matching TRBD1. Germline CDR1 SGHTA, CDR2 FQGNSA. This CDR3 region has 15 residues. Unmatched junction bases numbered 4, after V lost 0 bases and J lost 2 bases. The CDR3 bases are TGTGCCAGCAGCTTAGCAGGGACAGAGACCTACGAGCAGTACTTC. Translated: CASSLAGTETYEQYF. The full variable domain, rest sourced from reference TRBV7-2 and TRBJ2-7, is GAGVSQSPSNKVTEKGKDVELRCDPISGHTALYWYRQSLGQGLEFLIYFQGNSAPDKSGLPSDRFSAERTGGSVSTLTIQRTQQEDSAVYLCASSLAGTETYEQYFGPGTRLTVT.

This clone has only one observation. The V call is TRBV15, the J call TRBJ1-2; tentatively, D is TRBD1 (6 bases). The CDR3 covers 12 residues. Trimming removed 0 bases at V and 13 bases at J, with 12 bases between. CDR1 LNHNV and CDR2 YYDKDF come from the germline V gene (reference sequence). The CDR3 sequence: CATSRDRQGLTF. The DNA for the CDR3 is TGTGCCACCAGCAGAGATAGGCAGGGGCTCACCTTC. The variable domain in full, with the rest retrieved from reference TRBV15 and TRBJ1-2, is DAMVIQNPRYQVTQFGKPVTLSCSQTLNHNVMYWYQQKSSQAPKLLFHYYDKDFNNEADTPDNFQSRRPNTSFCFLDIRSPGLGDTAMYLCATSRDRQGLTFGSGTRLTVV.

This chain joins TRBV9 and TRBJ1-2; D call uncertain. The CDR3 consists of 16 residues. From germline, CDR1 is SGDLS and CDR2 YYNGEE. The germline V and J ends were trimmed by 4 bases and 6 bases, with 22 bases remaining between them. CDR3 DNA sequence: TGTGCCAGCAGCCCCGAGGAGAGTGCCCTTCAGAATGGCTACACCTTC. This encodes CASSPEESALQNGYTF. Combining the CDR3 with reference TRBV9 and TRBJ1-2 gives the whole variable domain DSGVTQTPKHLITATGQRVTLRCSPRSGDLSVYWYQQSLDQGLQFLIQYYNGEERAKGNILERFSAQQFPDLHSELNLSSLELGDSALYFCASSPEESALQNGYTFGSGTRLTVV.

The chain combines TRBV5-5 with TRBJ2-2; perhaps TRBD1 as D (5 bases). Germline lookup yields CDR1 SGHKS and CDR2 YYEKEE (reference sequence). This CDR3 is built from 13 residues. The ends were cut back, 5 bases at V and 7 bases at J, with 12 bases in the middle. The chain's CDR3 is CASSLQGNGELFF. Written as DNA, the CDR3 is TGTGCCAGCAGTCTTCAGGGTAACGGGGAGCTGTTTTTT.

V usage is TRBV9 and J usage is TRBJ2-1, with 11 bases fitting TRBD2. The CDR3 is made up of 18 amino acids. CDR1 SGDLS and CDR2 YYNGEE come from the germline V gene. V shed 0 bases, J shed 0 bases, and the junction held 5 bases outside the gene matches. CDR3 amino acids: CASSVEVSGRASYNEQFF. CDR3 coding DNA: TGTGCCAGCAGCGTAGAGGTTAGCGGGAGGGCCTCCTACAATGAGCAGTTCTTC.